This T cell receptor beta chain was sequenced in a study of blood T cell repertoires in COVID-19. This CDR3 spans 14 amino acids. The germline CDR1 and CDR2 sequences are SGHRS and YFSETQ. Trimming removed 1 base at V and 4 bases at J, with 9 bases between. Clones were sequenced by immunoSEQ multiplex PCR, and TCRdb holds only the in-frame ones, with some missing. The sample includes 160,000 or so clones, more than 75% of them seen just once. The sequence derives from a woman aged 50 to 60 with COVID-19, enrolled during active disease. The chain has TRBV5-1 and TRBJ1-3; D not certain. Sequencing used peripheral blood. CDR3 bases: TGCGCCAGCAGCTTGAGAGGGTGGGGAAACACCATATATTTT. Encoded protein: CASSLRGWGNTIYF.